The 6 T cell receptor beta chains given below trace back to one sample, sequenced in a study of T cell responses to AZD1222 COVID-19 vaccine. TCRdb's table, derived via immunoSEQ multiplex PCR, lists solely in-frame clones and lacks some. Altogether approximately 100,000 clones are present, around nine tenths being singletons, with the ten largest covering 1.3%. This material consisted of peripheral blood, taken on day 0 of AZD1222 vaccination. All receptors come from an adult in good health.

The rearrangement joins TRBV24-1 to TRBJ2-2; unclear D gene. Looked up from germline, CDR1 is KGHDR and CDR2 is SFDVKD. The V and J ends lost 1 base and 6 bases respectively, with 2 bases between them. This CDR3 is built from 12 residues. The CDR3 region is CATSDFAGELFF. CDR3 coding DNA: TGTGCCACCAGTGATTTTGCCGGGGAGCTGTTTTTT.

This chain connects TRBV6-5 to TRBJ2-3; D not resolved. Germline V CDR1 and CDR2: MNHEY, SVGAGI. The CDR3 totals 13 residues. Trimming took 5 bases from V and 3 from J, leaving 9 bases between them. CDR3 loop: CASSPKGTDTQYF. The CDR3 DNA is TGTGCCAGCAGTCCCAAGGGAACAGATACGCAGTATTTT.

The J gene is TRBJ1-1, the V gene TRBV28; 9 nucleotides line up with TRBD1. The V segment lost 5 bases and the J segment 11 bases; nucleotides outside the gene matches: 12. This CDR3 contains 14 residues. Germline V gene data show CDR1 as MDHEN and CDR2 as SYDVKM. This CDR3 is CASSPVQQGAKAFF. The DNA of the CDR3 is TGTGCCAGCAGTCCCGTTCAACAGGGGGCGAAGGCTTTCTTT.

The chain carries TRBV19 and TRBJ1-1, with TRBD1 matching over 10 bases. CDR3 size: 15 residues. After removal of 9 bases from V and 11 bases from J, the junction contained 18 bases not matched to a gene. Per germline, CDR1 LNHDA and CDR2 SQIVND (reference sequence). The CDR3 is CASRQPGTGVQGAFF. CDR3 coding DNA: TGTGCCAGCCGTCAACCCGGGACAGGGGTACAGGGGGCTTTCTTT.

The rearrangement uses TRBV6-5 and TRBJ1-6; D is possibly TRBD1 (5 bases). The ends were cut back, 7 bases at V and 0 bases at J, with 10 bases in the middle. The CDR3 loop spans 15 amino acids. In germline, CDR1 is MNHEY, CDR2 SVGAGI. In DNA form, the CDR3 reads TGTGCCAGCAAACAGGAAACCTCCTATAATTCACCCCTCCACTTT. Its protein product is CASKQETSYNSPLHF.

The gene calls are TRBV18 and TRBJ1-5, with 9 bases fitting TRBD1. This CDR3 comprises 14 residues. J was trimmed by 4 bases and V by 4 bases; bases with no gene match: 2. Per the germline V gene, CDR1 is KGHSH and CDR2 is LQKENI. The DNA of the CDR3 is TGTGCCAGCTCACTGACAGGGGGGAATCAGCCCCAGCATTTT. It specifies CASSLTGGNQPQHF.